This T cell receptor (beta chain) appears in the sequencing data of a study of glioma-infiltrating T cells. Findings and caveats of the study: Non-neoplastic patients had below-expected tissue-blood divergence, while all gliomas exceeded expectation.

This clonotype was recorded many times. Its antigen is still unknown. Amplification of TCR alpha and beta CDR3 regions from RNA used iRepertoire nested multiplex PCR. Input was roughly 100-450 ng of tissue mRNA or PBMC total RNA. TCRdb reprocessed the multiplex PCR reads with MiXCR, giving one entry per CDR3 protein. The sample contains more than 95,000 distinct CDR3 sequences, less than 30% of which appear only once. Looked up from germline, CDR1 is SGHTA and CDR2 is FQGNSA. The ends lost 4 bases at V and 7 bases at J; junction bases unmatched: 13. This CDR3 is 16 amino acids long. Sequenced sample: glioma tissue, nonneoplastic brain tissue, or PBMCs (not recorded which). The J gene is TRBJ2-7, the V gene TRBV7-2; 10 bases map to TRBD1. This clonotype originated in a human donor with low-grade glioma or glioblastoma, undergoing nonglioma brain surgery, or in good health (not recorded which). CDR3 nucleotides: TGTGCCAGCAGCTATAACGCCGGGACAGGGGAATTGGAGCAGTACTTC. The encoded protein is CASSYNAGTGELEQYF.